The 22 T cell receptor beta chains listed next were all sequenced from one sample in a study of T cell responses to AZD1222 COVID-19 vaccine. The method was immunoSEQ multiplex PCR; TCRdb's version includes in-frame clones alone and lacks a portion of them. The sample holds 200,000 to 250,000 clones, just over 90% seen once. This material consisted of peripheral blood, taken on day 0 of MenACWY control vaccination. Every receptor here comes from an adult in good health.

The J gene is TRBJ2-1, the V gene TRBV6-2 or TRBV6-3; TRBD2 agrees at 8 bases. Germline trimming cut 5 bases from V and 7 bases from J; bases unmatched to any gene: 19. Germline V gene sequence: CDR1 MNHEY, CDR2 SVGEGT. The CDR3 runs 18 residues. CDR3 nucleotides: TGTGCCAGCAGTCCCTCCTCCGGGGGGGCCTTTCATAGGAATGAGCAGTTCTTC. This codes for CASSPSSGGAFHRNEQFF.

The chain links TRBV6-5 to TRBJ1-5, with a tentative D call TRBD1 (5 bases). The V and J ends lost 8 bases and 4 bases respectively, with 9 bases between them. The CDR3 length is 12 residues. The germline V gene has CDR1 MNHEY and CDR2 SVGAGI. This chain's CDR3 is CASQRGNQPQHF. Here the CDR3 DNA reads TGTGCCAGCCAGAGGGGAAATCAGCCCCAGCATTTT.

The chain has TRBV19 and TRBJ1-1, with D unclear. The V gene's germline CDR1 is LNHDA and CDR2 SQIVND (reference sequence). This CDR3 has 13 residues. V dropped 5 bases and J dropped 0 bases, with 7 bases sitting between them. DNA for the CDR3: TGTGCCAGTAGTGCCCCAGTGAACACTGAAGCTTTCTTT. Translated, it gives CASSAPVNTEAFF.

The chain recombines TRBV4-1 with TRBJ2-3, with 10 bases that match TRBD1. Germline CDR1 reads MGHRA; CDR2 reads YSYEKL. The trim removed 1 base at V and 6 bases at J, leaving 10 bases unmatched. The CDR3 is 17 amino acids. The CDR3 DNA is TGCGCCAGCAGCCAAGGGAAAGGACAGGGGGTATCGGATACGCAGTATTTT. It translates to CASSQGKGQGVSDTQYF.

This chain uses TRBV6-2 or TRBV6-3 with TRBJ2-1, with TRBD1 identical over 9 bases. Germline CDR1 and CDR2: MNHEY and SVGEGT. The trim removed 4 bases at V and 4 bases at J, leaving 8 bases unmatched. The CDR3 consists of 16 residues. CDR3 region: CASSSGTGTRYNEQFF. The DNA for the CDR3 is TGTGCCAGCAGTTCAGGGACAGGGACAAGATACAATGAGCAGTTCTTC.

The chain links TRBV5-1 to TRBJ2-3, with 8 nucleotides matching TRBD1. J lost 6 bases, V lost 5 bases, and 14 bases had no gene match. CDR1 and CDR2 (germline): SGHRS, YFSETQ. The CDR3 sequence is 16 residues long. The CDR3 is CASRYGQGTYVDTQYF. CDR3 coding DNA: TGCGCCAGCAGATACGGACAGGGCACGTATGTGGATACGCAGTATTTT.

V usage is TRBV30 and J usage is TRBJ1-6; no clear D. The CDR3 is made up of 13 amino acids. V gave up 5 bases and J gave up 7 bases, with 12 bases separating them. Germline V gives CDR1 GTSNPN, CDR2 SVGIG (reference sequence). CDR3 sequence: CAWRISRNSPLHF. CDR3 sequence (DNA): TGTGCCTGGCGGATTTCCAGGAATTCACCCCTCCACTTT.

The chain uses TRBV12-3 or TRBV12-4 and TRBJ1-2; unclear D gene. The CDR3 is 13 amino acids. V shed 6 bases and J shed 0 bases, with 8 bases lying between them. This CDR3 is CASRDGTNYGYTF. CDR3 bases: TGTGCCAGCAGAGACGGGACTAACTATGGCTACACCTTC.

The V gene is TRBV29-1, the J gene TRBJ2-7, with D perhaps TRBD2 (5 bases). This CDR3 comprises 11 residues. Germline loops: CDR1 SQVTM, CDR2 ANQGSEA. Trimming removed 5 bases from V and 2 bases from J, with 7 bases in between. In nucleotides, the CDR3 is TGCAGCGTTAAGGGAGCCTACGAGCAGTACTTC. Protein sequence: CSVKGAYEQYF.

This clone turned up a few times. This chain joins TRBV24-1 and TRBJ1-6; D may be TRBD1 (5 bases). Trimming cost V 3 bases and J 5 bases, with 13 bases left between them. Germline V lookup: CDR1 KGHDR, CDR2 SFDVKD. This CDR3 region has 16 residues. The DNA for the CDR3 is TGTGCCACCAGTGATGTCGACGCGGGGGATAATTCACCCCTCCACTTT. Encoded protein: CATSDVDAGDNSPLHF.

This chain uses TRBV18 with TRBJ1-2; maybe TRBD1 (5 bases). The CDR3 totals 15 residues. CDR1 is KGHSH, CDR2 LQKENI, per germline. Trimming cost V 2 bases and J 5 bases, with 15 bases left between them. The CDR3 nucleotides read TGTGCCAGCTCACCAAGCAGGGTTGTTAGATATGGCTACACCTTC. Its translation is CASSPSRVVRYGYTF.

The chain joins TRBV18 to TRBJ1-4, with no clear D. CDR1 is KGHSH and CDR2 is LQKENI in the germline V gene. The V gene lost 5 bases and the J gene lost 0 bases, with 10 bases spanning the gap. The CDR3 covers 15 residues. CDR3 loop: CASSVVRTTNEKLFF. In nucleotides, the CDR3 is TGTGCCAGCTCAGTGGTCCGCACAACTAATGAAAAACTGTTTTTT.

The chain links TRBV24-1 to TRBJ1-2; the match to TRBD1 covers 10 bases. The germline V gene encodes CDR1 KGHDR and CDR2 SFDVKD. Losses at the gene ends were 4 bases for V and 2 bases for J; bases not matched to a gene: 9. This CDR3 is 17 amino acids long. The CDR3 nucleotides are TGTGCCACCAGTGAGCCGTCCGGGACAGGGGAGAACTATGGCTACACCTTC. Its translation: CATSEPSGTGENYGYTF.

This CDR3 is CASSQMRGRDEQFF. In nucleotides, the CDR3 is TGCGCCAGCAGCCAAATGCGGGGGCGGGATGAGCAGTTCTTC. The chain is built from TRBV5-1 and TRBJ2-1; possible D gene TRBD2, 7 bases. CDR1 is SGHRS, CDR2 YFSETQ, per germline. CDR3 size: 14 residues. V was shortened by 4 bases and J by 8 bases, with 16 bases between the two germline ends.

As DNA, the CDR3 is TGTGCCAGCAGCTTGATAGGGGAAAGTCAGCCCCAGCATTTT. This encodes CASSLIGESQPQHF. This chain joins TRBV5-8 and TRBJ1-5, with D maybe TRBD1 (5 bases). CDR3 size: 14 residues. Trimming removed 1 base from V and 6 bases from J, with 11 bases in between. Germline assignment: CDR1 SGHTS and CDR2 YDEGEE. Full variable domain (missing parts from reference TRBV5-8 and TRBJ1-5): EAGVTQSPTHLIKTRGQQATLRCSPISGHTSVYWYQQALGLGLQFLLWYDEGEERNRGNFPPRFSGRQFPNYSSELNVNALELEDSALYLCASSLIGESQPQHFGDGTRLSIL.

This clone has a single count. J is TRBJ2-3 and V is TRBV6-2 or TRBV6-3; 13 bases align to TRBD2. Looked up from germline, CDR1 is MNHEY and CDR2 is SVGEGT. The CDR3 loop spans 16 amino acids. V shed 5 bases and J 2 bases; nucleotides not matched to a gene: 4. The CDR3 protein is CASSRGLAGPTDTQYF. CDR3 bases: TGTGCCAGCAGTCGGGGACTAGCGGGGCCCACAGATACGCAGTATTTT.

The chain recombines TRBV30 with TRBJ1-5; unclear D gene. Trimming took off 2 bases at V and 0 bases at J, with 8 bases between the two ends. This CDR3 comprises 14 residues. CDR1 and CDR2 from the germline V gene are GTSNPN and SVGIG (reference sequence). CDR3: CAWSPISSNQPQHF. The CDR3 nucleotides are TGTGCCTGGAGTCCCATAAGTAGCAATCAGCCCCAGCATTTT.

V usage is TRBV12-5 and J usage is TRBJ2-1; 8 bases agree with TRBD2. The J segment lost 7 bases and the V segment lost 5 bases, leaving 7 bases of the junction unmatched. Germline CDR1 and CDR2: LGHNT and FRNRAP. CDR3 size: 14 residues. The CDR3 sequence is CASGGSGLVNEQFF. In DNA, the CDR3 is TGTGCTAGTGGTGGATCGGGACTAGTGAATGAGCAGTTCTTC.

As to this clone: The sample has other DNA sequences that encode this CDR3 too. The J gene is TRBJ1-2, the V gene TRBV7-9, with TRBD1 identical over 10 bases. The CDR3 spans 14 residues. Germline loops: CDR1 SEHNR, CDR2 FQNEAQ (reference sequence). J gave up 3 bases and V 5 bases, and 3 bases lay outside the gene matches. CDR3 residues: CASSATGGDYGYTF. CDR3 sequence (DNA): TGTGCCAGCAGCGCGACAGGGGGCGACTATGGCTACACCTTC.

This chain uses TRBV12-3 or TRBV12-4 with TRBJ2-1; 8 nucleotides line up with TRBD2. The CDR3 runs to 13 residues. Trimming removed 6 bases from V and 8 bases from J; junction bases left unmatched: 6. The CDR3 loop reads CASRGGLEDEQFF. The CDR3 DNA sequence: TGTGCCAGCAGAGGGGGACTAGAGGATGAGCAGTTCTTC.

This rearrangement joins TRBV19 to TRBJ2-7; 11 bases fit TRBD1. The germline CDR1 and CDR2 sequences are LNHDA and SQIVND (reference sequence). The CDR3 has 15 residues. J was trimmed by 3 bases and V by 5 bases; bases with no gene match: 6. CDR3 sequence: CASSPTGTGGYEQYF. The CDR3 DNA is TGTGCCAGTAGTCCAACCGGGACAGGGGGCTACGAGCAGTACTTC.

The V and J genes are TRBV6-5 and TRBJ1-5; the D is unclear. The CDR3 runs to 15 residues. V lost 0 bases to trimming and J lost 5 bases, with 11 bases between them. CDR1 MNHEY and CDR2 SVGAGI come from the germline V gene. CDR3 protein: CASSYSKGSYQPQHF. The CDR3 nucleotides are TGTGCCAGCAGTTACTCGAAAGGGTCCTATCAGCCCCAGCATTTT.